Listed below are T cell receptor beta chains from one sample, sequenced in a study of blood T cell repertoires in COVID-19. Measured with immunoSEQ multiplex PCR; TCRdb has only the in-frame clones, and not every one. The sample gives around 190,000 clones, approximately 85% of which show up once; roughly 8% is in the top ten. The sequenced material came from peripheral blood. The source of these receptors is a woman aged 55 to 70 with acute or convalescent COVID-19. Both conserved end residues are part of each CDR3. Fields, in order: J gene, V gene, CDR3 protein.

TRBJ1-4,TRBV30,CACPGTGSGKLFF
TRBJ1-4,TRBV6-5,CASSIGQGEGEKLFF
TRBJ1-1,TRBV13,CASTDSDTEAFF
TRBJ1-1,TRBV2,CASKVQTVGITEAFF
TRBJ1-2,TRBV27,CASSSGDRGRSDGYTF
TRBJ1-6,TRBV19,CASRVTGHNSPLHF
TRBJ2-5,TRBV5-1,CASRDPGTSGGRVILGTQYF
TRBJ2-1,TRBV19,CASSRLASAYNEQFF
TRBJ1-4,TRBV9,CASSVGGQWDEKLFF
TRBJ1-2,TRBV2,CASTGTGGYGYTF
TRBJ2-3,TRBV18,CASSRAGADTDTQYF